This T cell receptor (beta chain) was obtained from a study of T cells in Graves' hyperthyroidism and ophthalmopathy. Study-level findings and limits: Blood also showed most of the thyroid clonotypes that were expanded above 0.001.

Patients with uncontrolled infections, other autoimmune diseases, pregnancy or lactation were excluded. Clinicians diagnosed patients from clinical symptoms, serum thyroxine and TRAb, thyroid ultrasound and orbital computed tomography. Blood was sampled at initial diagnosis of hyperthyroidism, prior to onset of any ophthalmopathy symptoms. As to this clonotype: Its antigen is unknown.

Amplified regions were TCR beta CDR3 sequences from RNA transcripts. A set of HTBI primers served as the primers for a first-round RT-PCR of the TCR CDR3. Each CDR3 protein gets one entry after TCRdb re-called the multiplex PCR reads with MiXCR. The table lists almost 600,000 distinct CDR3 sequences, approximately 15% of them singletons. V was pared by 3 bases and J by 8 bases, with 17 bases between. CDR1 and CDR2 from the germline V gene are DFQATT and SNEGSKA (reference sequence). This CDR3 is built from 14 residues. The sample taken for sequencing was blood. The chain employs TRBV20-1 and TRBJ2-1; D might be TRBD2 (6 bases). This receptor was taken from a woman in her twenties or thirties with Graves' hyperthyroidism that later progressed to Graves' ophthalmopathy. CDR3 nucleotides: TGCAGTGCTAGCCTCGGGGCTCCGGGGGATGAGCAGTTCTTC. This gives the protein CSASLGAPGDEQFF.